This TCR beta chain was identified during a study of T cells after yellow fever vaccination. General study results and limits: Clones that expanded after primary vaccination mostly reappeared after the booster (roughly 96% CD4, 70% to 90% CD8).

This CDR3 has 13 residues. Trimming shortened V by 7 bases and J by 4 bases, and 15 bases separated the two germline ends. CDR1 SQVTM and CDR2 ANQGSEA come from the germline V gene. As to this clonotype: As yet, its antigen is unknown.

TCRdb re-derived calls from the 5' RACE reads in MiXCR, one entry per CDR3 protein. The profile shows approximately 550,000 distinct CDR3 sequences, about 13% of them singletons. The specimen comprised PBMCs, sampled on the day of the yellow fever booster vaccination. The source of this sequence is a man aged 25-45 years who received the YFV17D yellow fever vaccine. The rearrangement links TRBV29-1 to TRBJ2-3; D is perhaps TRBD1 or TRBD2 (6 bases each). The DNA of the CDR3 is TGCAGCGCAGACAAAGGGGGGCCAGATACGCAGTATTTT. Residues: CSADKGGPDTQYF.